This TCR beta chain was identified in a study of CD8 T cells in ankylosing spondylitis. Study-wide results and caveats: Clones linked to the disease showed a CD8+ phenotype. They occurred at relatively low frequencies in peripheral blood. In ankylosing spondylitis patients, matched synovial fluid reportedly showed significant enrichment of disease-linked clones.

TCRdb called the 5' RACE reads again in MiXCR, with one record for every CDR3 protein. The sample lists about 140,000 distinct CDR3 sequences, approximately 10% seen once, with about 4% in the top ten. As concerns this clonotype: Antigen specificity is unknown.

Germline V CDR1 and CDR2: SGHTA, FQGTGA. The CDR3 length is 12 residues. Trimming took 6 bases from V and 10 from J, leaving 13 bases between them. This chain joins TRBV7-3 and TRBJ2-1, with D maybe TRBD2 (5 bases). The source is a female donor with ankylosing spondylitis or in good health (not recorded which). Material for sequencing was blood, either unsorted or a sorted T cell fraction (not recorded which). The CDR3 coding sequence is TGTGCCAGCAGTTACCTCGGAGGCGAGCAGTTCTTC. It translates to CASSYLGGEQFF.